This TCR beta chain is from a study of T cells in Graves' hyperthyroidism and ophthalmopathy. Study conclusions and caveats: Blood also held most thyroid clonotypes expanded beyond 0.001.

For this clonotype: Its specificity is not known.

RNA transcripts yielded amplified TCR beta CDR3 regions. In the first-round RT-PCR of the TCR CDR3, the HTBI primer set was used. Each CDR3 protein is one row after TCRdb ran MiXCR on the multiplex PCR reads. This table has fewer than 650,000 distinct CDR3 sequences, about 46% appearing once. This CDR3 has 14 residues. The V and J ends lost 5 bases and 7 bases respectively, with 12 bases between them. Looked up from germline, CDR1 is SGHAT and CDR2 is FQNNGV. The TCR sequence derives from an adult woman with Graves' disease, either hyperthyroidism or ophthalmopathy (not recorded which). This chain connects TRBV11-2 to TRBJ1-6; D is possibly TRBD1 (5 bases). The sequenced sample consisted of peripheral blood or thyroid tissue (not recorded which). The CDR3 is CASSDGTGNSPLHF. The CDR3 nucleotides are TGTGCCAGCAGCGACGGGACGGGAAATTCACCCCTCCACTTT. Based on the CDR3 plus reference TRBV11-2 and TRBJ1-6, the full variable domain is EAGVAQSPRYKIIEKRQSVAFWCNPISGHATLYWYQQILGQGPKLLIQFQNNGVVDDSQLPKDRFSAERLKGVDSTLKIQPAKLEDSAVYLCASSDGTGNSPLHFGNGTRLTVT.